This TCR beta chain emerged from a study of cytomegalovirus exposure and HLA in healthy donors. Whole-study findings and limits: The authors considered a cluster of highly shared sequence variants likely to be a sequencing artifact. Through in vitro validation, a few CMV-associated chains were shown to be specific for CMV antigens.

Points on this clone: Its target is unknown. At the DNA level, this CDR3 is encoded by other sequences in the same sample as well.

PCR employed 60 Vbeta and 13 Jbeta primers. Profiling relied on immunoSEQ multiplex PCR, and the TCRdb table lists in-frame clones only, not all of them. Seen here are about 150,000 clones, 68% observed once, and the top ten hold 3.5% to 5%. The CDR3 is 15 amino acids. V shed 4 bases, J shed 5 bases, and the junction held 6 bases outside the gene matches. The germline V gene has CDR1 MRHNA and CDR2 SNTAGT. The chain uses TRBV6-4 and TRBJ1-1; 11 bases are shared with TRBD1. Sequencing was performed on PBMCs. The sequence was obtained from a man in his sixties in good health and CMV-seronegative. In DNA form, the CDR3 reads TGTGCCAGCAGTGCGGACAGGGGGCTGGGTACTGAAGCTTTCTTT. The encoded protein is CASSADRGLGTEAFF.